The 12 T cell receptor beta chains below come from one sample, sequenced in a study of T cell repertoires in cytomegalovirus infection. TCRdb re-called the reads with MiXCR, one entry per CDR3 protein. The sample consists of hundreds of thousands of distinct CDR3 sequences, about a third of them appearing once. No antigen has been assigned to these receptors. Sequencing was performed on cultured CD8+ T cells from PBMCs, taken from culture after CMV antigen stimulation. These receptor sequences come from a human donor in good health (CMV status not recorded). Some clones in this sample may be carry-over from other donors' samples.

CDR3 coding DNA: TGTGCCAGAAGGACAGGGCTGGGGAATCAGCCCCAGCATTTT. Amino acids: CARRTGLGNQPQHF. This chain links TRBV19 with TRBJ1-5, with TRBD1 matching over 8 bases. Germline CDR1 and CDR2: LNHDA and SQIVND (reference sequence). The CDR3 spans 14 residues. V shed 9 bases and J 4 bases; nucleotides not matched to a gene: 8.

The table lists this clonotype with a few counts. The chain has TRBV15 and TRBJ2-3; D ambiguous. CDR1 and CDR2 from the germline V gene are LNHNV and YYDKDF (reference sequence). V dropped 1 base and J dropped 6 bases, with 8 bases sitting between them. The CDR3 is 13 residues long. The CDR3 is CATSRVMGDTQYF. In DNA form, the CDR3 reads TGTGCCACCAGCAGAGTGATGGGGGATACGCAGTATTTT.

The V and J genes are TRBV28 and TRBJ1-2; tentatively, D is TRBD1 (5 bases). The germline gives CDR1 MDHEN, CDR2 SYDVKM. V lost 1 base to trimming and J lost 8 bases, with 11 bases between them. The CDR3 has 13 residues. CDR3 sequence: CASSLFSGDGYTF. DNA for the CDR3: TGTGCCAGCAGTTTATTCTCCGGGGACGGCTACACCTTC.

The CDR3 loop is CASSPQSGTGRGTQYF. The CDR3 region has the DNA TGTGCCAGCAGCCCCCAATCCGGGACAGGGCGTGGGACCCAGTACTTC. The gene calls are TRBV7-3 and TRBJ2-5; 9 bases agree with TRBD1. The CDR3 has 16 amino acids. CDR1 and CDR2 (germline): SGHTA, FQGTGA. After removal of 5 bases from V and 7 bases from J, the junction contained 14 bases not matched to a gene.

This CDR3 reads CASNLGLAGGNEQFF. In DNA form, the CDR3 reads TGTGCCAGCAATTTGGGACTAGCGGGGGGAAATGAGCAGTTCTTC. This chain joins TRBV5-4 and TRBJ2-1, with 15 bases lining up with TRBD2. After removal of 6 bases from V and 7 bases from J, the junction contained 5 bases not matched to a gene. The CDR3 contains 15 residues. Germline lookup yields CDR1 SGHNT and CDR2 YYREEE (reference sequence).

Turning to this clonotype: At one end the junction does not follow the germline gene, possibly because of a read error. V gene TRBV19 combines with J gene TRBJ2-3; no reliable D call. CDR1 and CDR2 from the germline V gene are LNHDA and SQIVND (reference sequence). The CDR3 totals 14 residues. The chain's CDR3 is CTSSRQRPTDTQYF. For the CDR3, the DNA is TGTACCAGTAGTAGGCAGAGACCCACAGATACGCAGTATTTT.

The V and J genes are TRBV4-2 and TRBJ2-7; TRBD1 matches at 10 bases. The germline CDR1 and CDR2 sequences are LGHNA and YNFKEQ. V lost 3 bases and J lost 5; bases outside the gene matches: 7. The CDR3 totals 15 residues. CDR3 coding DNA: TGTGCCAGCAGCCAGACCGGACAGGGGGTCCACGAGCAGTACGTC. Its translation is CASSQTGQGVHEQYV.

This clonotype was counted many times. The CDR3 sequence: CASSLSNEQFF. CDR3 DNA: TGTGCCAGCAGCTTGAGCAATGAGCAGTTCTTC. The rearrangement joins TRBV12-3 or TRBV12-4 to TRBJ2-1; D is undetermined. CDR3 length: 11 residues. V was shortened by 6 bases and J by 6 bases, with 6 bases between the two germline ends.

This clonotype was seen more than once but under ten times. The rearrangement links TRBV3-1 to TRBJ1-5, with 7 bases lining up with TRBD1. CDR1 and CDR2 (germline): LGHDT, YNNKEL (reference sequence). CDR3 length equals 15 residues. V trimming: 3 bases; J trimming: 5 bases; junction bases outside the gene matches: 7. The CDR3 here is CASSQTGRRDQPQHF. For the CDR3, the DNA is TGTGCCAGCAGCCAGACAGGGCGCCGGGATCAGCCCCAGCATTTT.

This clonotype has more than one count but fewer than ten. The V gene is TRBV4-1, the J gene TRBJ2-1; maybe TRBD1 (5 bases). Germline V gene lookup returns CDR1 MGHRA and CDR2 YSYEKL. This CDR3 comprises 16 residues. The V end lost 0 bases, the J end lost 0 bases, and 9 bases lay between the germline ends. This CDR3 is CASSQDDSSSYNEQFF. The CDR3 nucleotides are TGCGCCAGCAGCCAAGACGACAGCAGCTCCTACAATGAGCAGTTCTTC.

This clonotype was recorded many times. This chain links TRBV7-2 with TRBJ1-1; D call uncertain. V lost 3 bases and J lost 8, with 13 bases in between. CDR3 length: 13 amino acids. CDR1 and CDR2 from the germline V gene are SGHTA and FQGNSA. The CDR3 DNA sequence: TGTGCCAGCAGCTTCGGCCTAATTTCCGAAGCTTTCTTT. Translating gives CASSFGLISEAFF.

This clonotype was seen ten or more times. The V call is TRBV5-1, the J call TRBJ2-7; no definite D call. Trimming took off 1 base at V and 6 bases at J, with 17 bases between the two ends. This CDR3 spans 15 amino acids. Germline lookup yields CDR1 SGHRS and CDR2 YFSETQ. CDR3 DNA sequence: TGCGCCAGCAGCTTGCCCCGGCCAAAGGCTGTCGAGCAGTACTTC. It yields the protein CASSLPRPKAVEQYF.